A selection of T cell receptor beta chains follows, all from one sample in a study of blood T cell repertoires in COVID-19. Sequencing used immunoSEQ multiplex PCR; TCRdb keeps in-frame clones, though not all of them. The sample lists 150,000 to 200,000 clones; roughly 88% were seen once. The sequenced sample was PBMCs or T cells enriched from blood (not recorded which). Every receptor here comes from a woman aged 60 to 75 who had recovered from COVID-19. Both conserved end residues are trimmed from each CDR3.

j_call v_call cdr3_aa
TRBJ2-5 TRBV7-3 ASSPKGGGGTQY
TRBJ1-1 TRBV10-3 AISERGGANTEAF
TRBJ2-7 TRBV24-1 ATSDSRDNYEQY
TRBJ2-3 TRBV5-4 ASSGGPGGRGDTQY
TRBJ2-7 TRBV4-1 ASSQAEGQVYEQY
TRBJ1-2 TRBV24-1 ATSDLQYGYT
TRBJ1-4 TRBV4-2 ASSSRQATNEKLF
TRBJ2-7 TRBV5-4 ASSLGSSRSYEQY
TRBJ1-1 TRBV19 ASSIGSGMGTEAF
TRBJ2-7 TRBV5-1 ASSLAPDSPYPYEQY
TRBJ1-1 TRBV3-1/TRBV3-2 ASSQEYRDRKAF
TRBJ2-1 TRBV6-1 ASSEAIVRGYNEQF
TRBJ1-6 TRBV18 ASSQSGDRAASPLH
TRBJ1-5 TRBV7-9 ASSPPGAGQPQH
TRBJ1-2 TRBV12-3/TRBV12-4 ASSPDRDYGYT